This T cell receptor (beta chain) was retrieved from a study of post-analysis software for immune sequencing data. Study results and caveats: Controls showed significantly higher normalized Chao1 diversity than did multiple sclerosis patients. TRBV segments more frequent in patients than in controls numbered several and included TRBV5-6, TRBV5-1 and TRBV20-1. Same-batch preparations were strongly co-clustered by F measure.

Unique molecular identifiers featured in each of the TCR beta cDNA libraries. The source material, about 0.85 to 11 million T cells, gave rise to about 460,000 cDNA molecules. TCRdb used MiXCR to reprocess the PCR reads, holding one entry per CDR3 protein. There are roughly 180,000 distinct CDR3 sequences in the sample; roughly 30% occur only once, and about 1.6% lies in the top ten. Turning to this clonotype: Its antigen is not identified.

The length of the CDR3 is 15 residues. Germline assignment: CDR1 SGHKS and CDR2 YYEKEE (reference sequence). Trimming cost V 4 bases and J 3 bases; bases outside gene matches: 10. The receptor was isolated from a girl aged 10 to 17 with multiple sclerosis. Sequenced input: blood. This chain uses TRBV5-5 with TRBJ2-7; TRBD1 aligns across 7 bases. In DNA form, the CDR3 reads TGTGCCAGCAGCCCTTTGGGGGACAGCAACTACGAGCAGTACTTC. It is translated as CASSPLGDSNYEQYF.